Below are 25 T cell receptor beta chains sequenced from a single sample in a study of STAT5B mutations in CD4+ large granular lymphocyte leukemia. The data were produced by immunoSEQ multiplex PCR, yet TCRdb's version contains in-frame clones alone and is incomplete. The sample shows under 40,000 clones, less than 75% of them seen only once. Sequencing was carried out using CD4+ T cells from blood buffy coats. All receptors come from a human donor in good health.

This clone was recorded once. The chain carries TRBV6-1 and TRBJ1-2, with TRBD1 matching over 7 bases. V gave up 0 bases and J gave up 0 bases; unmatched junction bases: 4. Germline V CDR1 and CDR2: MNHNS, SASEGT. This CDR3 is 16 amino acids long. Here the CDR3 reads CASSEAGGQANYGYTF. In DNA form, the CDR3 reads TGTGCCAGCAGTGAAGCGGGAGGACAGGCTAACTATGGCTACACCTTC.

The rearrangement joins TRBV5-4 to TRBJ2-1; D not certain. V dropped 4 bases and J dropped 6 bases, with 8 bases sitting between them. There are 12 residues in the CDR3. Germline assignment: CDR1 SGHNT and CDR2 YYREEE (reference sequence). The CDR3 region has the DNA TGTGCCAGCAGCACAGCAAGCAATGAGCAGTTCTTC. This gives the protein CASSTASNEQFF.

V and J are TRBV5-1 and TRBJ1-5; tentatively, D is TRBD1 (6 bases). Germline V CDR1 and CDR2: SGHRS, YFSETQ. V was shortened by 0 bases and J by 1 base, with 11 bases between the two germline ends. The CDR3 runs 16 residues. The CDR3 region is CASSLGRGGSNQPQHF. The CDR3 nucleotides are TGCGCCAGCAGCTTGGGGAGAGGGGGAAGCAATCAGCCCCAGCATTTT.

This clone was seen only a few times. This chain uses TRBV20-1 with TRBJ1-2, with 10 positions matching TRBD1. Germline loops: CDR1 DFQATT, CDR2 SNEGSKA (reference sequence). This CDR3 has 11 residues. The V gene end was trimmed by 3 bases and the J gene end by 13 bases; junction bases not matched to a gene: 5. In nucleotides, the CDR3 is TGCAGTGCTAGGGGGGACAGGGGTACCACCTTC. Residues: CSARGDRGTTF.

CDR3 amino acids: CSGTYTDTQYF. The CDR3 coding sequence is TGCAGCGGCACCTACACAGATACGCAGTATTTT. The chain has TRBV29-1 and TRBJ2-3, with unresolved D. Looked up from germline, CDR1 is SQVTM and CDR2 is ANQGSEA. V was clipped by 7 bases and J by 2 bases, with 7 bases between them. The CDR3 totals 11 residues.

V gene TRBV19 combines with J gene TRBJ2-2; 8 positions agree with TRBD2. V dropped 5 bases and J dropped 5; count of bases not matched to a gene: 7. The CDR3 is 15 residues long. Per the germline V gene, CDR1 is LNHDA and CDR2 is SQIVND (reference sequence). This chain's CDR3 is CASSPGTRVTGELFF. The CDR3 DNA reads TGTGCCAGTAGTCCCGGGACTAGAGTGACCGGGGAGCTGTTTTTT.

The rearrangement uses TRBV5-1 and TRBJ2-1; TRBD2 aligns across 11 bases. The CDR3 is 17 residues long. V gave up 1 base and J gave up 7 bases; unmatched junction bases: 10. Germline V gives CDR1 SGHRS, CDR2 YFSETQ. The CDR3 DNA is TGCGCCAGCAGCTTGAGCCGGCTAGCGGGGGGATGGAATGAGCAGTTCTTC. Its protein product is CASSLSRLAGGWNEQFF.

V and J are TRBV27 and TRBJ2-5, with 7 bases that match TRBD2. The CDR3 length is 14 residues. CDR1 is MNHEY, CDR2 SMNVEV, per germline (reference sequence). The V segment lost 9 bases and the J segment 2 bases; nucleotides outside the gene matches: 9. The CDR3 here is CASSMGGRQETQYF. CDR3 DNA sequence: TGTGCCAGTAGTATGGGGGGGAGACAAGAGACCCAGTACTTC.

This clone was seen a single time. The V and J genes are TRBV19 and TRBJ1-2; the match to TRBD1 covers 10 bases. Looked up from germline, CDR1 is LNHDA and CDR2 is SQIVND (reference sequence). The length of the CDR3 is 14 residues. J gave up 3 bases and V 10 bases, and 8 bases lay outside the gene matches. CDR3 in DNA: TGTGCCACCCCGAGTGGGACAGGGGACTATGGCTACACCTTC. It encodes CATPSGTGDYGYTF. Using reference TRBV19 and TRBJ1-2 for the parts outside the CDR3, the full variable domain is DGGITQSPKYLFRKEGQNVTLSCEQNLNHDAMYWYRQDPGQGLRLIYYSQIVNDFQKGDIAEGYSVSREKKESFPLTVTSAQKNPTAFYLCATPSGTGDYGYTFGSGTRLTVV.

The sample holds a few counts of this clone. The CDR3 loop is CASSPAWTGMNSPLHF. In nucleotides, the CDR3 is TGTGCCAGCAGTCCCGCCTGGACAGGGATGAATTCACCCCTCCACTTT. This chain connects TRBV28 to TRBJ1-6; 8 nucleotides align to TRBD1. V gave up 5 bases and J gave up 7 bases; unmatched junction bases: 10. This CDR3 comprises 16 residues. Germline V CDR1 and CDR2: MDHEN, SYDVKM.

This sequence joins TRBV2 and TRBJ1-1, with 10 nucleotides matching TRBD1. From germline, CDR1 is SNHLY and CDR2 FYNNEI. There are 13 residues in the CDR3. J lost 4 bases, V lost 6 bases, and 2 bases had no gene match. The DNA of the CDR3 is TGTGCCAGCAGGAGGGACAGGGGCACTGAAGCTTTCTTT. Protein sequence: CASRRDRGTEAFF.

The chain carries TRBV18 and TRBJ2-7, with 7 bases fitting TRBD1. The CDR3 runs 17 residues. V lost 5 bases to trimming and J lost 3 bases; unmatched junction nucleotides: 16. Germline CDR1 and CDR2: KGHSH and LQKENI. DNA of the CDR3: TGTGCCAGCTCATCGATAGGGGGCGTAGGGGCTGGCTACGAGCAGTACTTC. Its translation is CASSSIGGVGAGYEQYF. The full variable domain, completed using reference TRBV18 and TRBJ2-7, is NAGVMQNPRHLVRRRGQEARLRCSPMKGHSHVYWYRQLPEEGLKFMVYLQKENIIDESGMPKERFSAEFPKEGPSILRIQQVVRGDSAAYFCASSSIGGVGAGYEQYFGPGTRLTVT.

The V call is TRBV29-1, the J call TRBJ2-7, with 9 bases aligning to TRBD2. The CDR3 sequence is 15 residues long. Germline-derived CDR1 and CDR2 are SQVTM and ANQGSEA. After removal of 4 bases from V and 5 bases from J, the junction contained 12 bases not matched to a gene. The CDR3 sequence is CSVGGGRGGRNEQYF. CDR3 nucleotides: TGCAGCGTTGGGGGAGGGCGGGGGGGCCGAAACGAGCAGTACTTC.

The gene calls are TRBV5-1 and TRBJ1-2; D might be TRBD1 (5 bases). The CDR3 sequence is 16 residues long. Trimming shortened V by 0 bases and J by 3 bases, and 15 bases separated the two germline ends. Germline-derived CDR1 and CDR2 are SGHRS and YFSETQ. The DNA of the CDR3 is TGCGCCAGCAGCTTGGCGGCAGGGACGGGAGACTATGGCTACACCTTC. Its translation: CASSLAAGTGDYGYTF.

The rearrangement uses TRBV14 and TRBJ1-1; D might be TRBD1 (5 bases). CDR1 is SGHDN, CDR2 FVKESK, per germline. The CDR3 totals 15 residues. Trimming shortened V by 3 bases and J by 11 bases, and 22 bases separated the two germline ends. CDR3 sequence: CASSHRGGTQWVAFF. DNA of the CDR3: TGTGCCAGCAGCCACCGCGGGGGGACTCAGTGGGTGGCTTTCTTT.

The J gene is TRBJ2-7, the V gene TRBV7-2; 7 nucleotides match TRBD1. The CDR3 covers 13 residues. V dropped 7 bases and J dropped 1; count of bases not matched to a gene: 4. Germline V gene sequence: CDR1 SGHTA, CDR2 FQGNSA. This CDR3 is CASTPTGSYEQYF. The CDR3 DNA is TGTGCCAGCACCCCGACAGGGTCCTACGAGCAGTACTTC.

This clone has just one count. The V call is TRBV7-2, the J call TRBJ1-1; no clear D. CDR1 SGHTA and CDR2 FQGNSA come from the germline V gene. The CDR3 loop spans 12 amino acids. Trimming pared 1 base from V and 8 bases from J, leaving 8 bases between. CDR3 DNA sequence: TGTGCCAGCAGCTTAGTGGCCAGAGAAGCTTTCTTT. This translates into CASSLVAREAFF.

In its sample, this clone was seen once. This specimen includes other DNA sequences encoding the same CDR3. Here the CDR3 reads CASSERDGKNSPLHF. The DNA of the CDR3 is TGTGCCAGCAGTGAACGGGACGGAAAGAATTCACCCCTCCACTTT. This chain connects TRBV2 to TRBJ1-6; the D gene is possibly TRBD1 (5 bases). The germline CDR1 and CDR2 sequences are SNHLY and FYNNEI. The CDR3 is 15 amino acids. The ends were cut back, 2 bases at V and 7 bases at J, with 12 bases in the middle.

The gene calls are TRBV5-6 and TRBJ1-2, with 10 bases fitting TRBD1. Trimming at V came to 4 bases and at J to 1 base, leaving 4 bases not matched to a gene. Looked up from germline, CDR1 is SGHDT and CDR2 is YYEEEE. The CDR3 loop spans 15 amino acids. CDR3 amino acids: CASSRGQGSNYGYTF. The CDR3 DNA is TGTGCCAGCAGCCGGGGACAGGGGAGTAACTATGGCTACACCTTC. Based on the CDR3 plus reference TRBV5-6 and TRBJ1-2, the full variable domain is DAGVTQSPTHLIKTRGQQVTLRCSPKSGHDTVSWYQQALGQGPQFIFQYYEEEERQRGNFPDRFSGHQFPNYSSELNVNALLLGDSALYLCASSRGQGSNYGYTFGSGTRLTVV.

The genes are TRBV5-1 and TRBJ2-5; TRBD1 matches 11 bases. Per the germline V gene, CDR1 is SGHRS and CDR2 is YFSETQ. The CDR3 consists of 16 residues. With V trimmed by 4 bases and J by 5 bases, 10 bases remained unmatched. This CDR3 reads CASSIGQGARWETQYF. In DNA form, the CDR3 reads TGCGCCAGCAGCATAGGACAGGGGGCGAGGTGGGAGACCCAGTACTTC. Drawing the rest from reference TRBV5-1 and TRBJ2-5, the complete variable domain is KAGVTQTPRYLIKTRGQQVTLSCSPISGHRSVSWYQQTPGQGLQFLFEYFSETQRNKGNFPGRFSGRQFSNSRSEMNVSTLELGDSALYLCASSIGQGARWETQYFGPGTRLLVL.

This sequence joins TRBV29-1 and TRBJ2-3; D might be TRBD2 (6 bases). Germline CDR1 reads SQVTM; CDR2 reads ANQGSEA. There are 14 residues in the CDR3. Trimming left V 5 bases short and J 2 bases short, with 14 bases between. The CDR3 is CSVRSGGPTDTQYF. The CDR3 DNA sequence: TGCAGCGTTAGAAGCGGAGGGCCCACAGATACGCAGTATTTT.

This chain joins TRBV30 and TRBJ1-5, with D hard to call. V dropped 0 bases and J dropped 3 bases, with 9 bases sitting between them. The CDR3 extends over 14 amino acids. Germline V gene data show CDR1 as GTSNPN and CDR2 as SVGIG (reference sequence). Written as DNA, the CDR3 is TGTGCCTGGAGTGTCTGGCAGCTCAATCAGCCCCAGCATTTT. Amino acids: CAWSVWQLNQPQHF.

The chain couples TRBV19 to TRBJ1-2; D uncertain. In germline, CDR1 is LNHDA, CDR2 SQIVND (reference sequence). V gave up 9 bases and J gave up 4 bases, with 15 bases separating them. This CDR3 region has 13 residues. Here the CDR3 DNA reads TGTGCCAGCCTTCCGGGCCCCGGCTATGGCTACACCTTC. Amino acids: CASLPGPGYGYTF.

V gene TRBV19 combines with J gene TRBJ1-1; D gene uncertain. The V gene's germline CDR1 is LNHDA and CDR2 SQIVND (reference sequence). This CDR3 region has 13 residues. Trimming pared 5 bases from V and 1 base from J, leaving 8 bases between. CDR3 sequence: CASSLQKNTEAFF. CDR3 DNA: TGTGCCAGTAGTCTTCAAAAGAACACTGAAGCTTTCTTT.

As concerns this clone: Compared with germline, one end of the junction differs, possibly owing to a read error. Distinct nucleotide sequences in the sample also encode this CDR3. CDR3 nucleotides: TGTGCCAGCAGTGAACGGGACGGAAAGAATTCACCCCTTCACTTT. This codes for CASSERDGKNSPLHF. The chain joins TRBV2 to TRBJ1-6, with a tentative D call TRBD1 (5 bases). The CDR3 is 15 amino acids. The germline gives CDR1 SNHLY, CDR2 FYNNEI.